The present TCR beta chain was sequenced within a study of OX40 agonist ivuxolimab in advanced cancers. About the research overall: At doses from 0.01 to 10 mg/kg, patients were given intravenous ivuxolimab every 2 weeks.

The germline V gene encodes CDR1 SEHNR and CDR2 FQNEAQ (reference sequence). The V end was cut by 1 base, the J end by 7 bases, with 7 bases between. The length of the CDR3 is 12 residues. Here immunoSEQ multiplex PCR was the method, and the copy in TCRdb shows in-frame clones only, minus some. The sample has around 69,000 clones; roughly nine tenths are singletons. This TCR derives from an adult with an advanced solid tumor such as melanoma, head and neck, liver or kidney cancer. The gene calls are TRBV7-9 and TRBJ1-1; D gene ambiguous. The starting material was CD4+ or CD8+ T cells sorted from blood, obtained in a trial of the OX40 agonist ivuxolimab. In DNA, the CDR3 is TGTGCCAGCAGCTTAGGAGGAGTTGAAGCTTTCTTT. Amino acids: CASSLGGVEAFF. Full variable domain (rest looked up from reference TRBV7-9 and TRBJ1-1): DTGVSQNPRHKITKRGQNVTFRCDPISEHNRLYWYRQTLGQGPEFLTYFQNEAQLEKSRLLSDRFSAERPKGSFSTLEIQRTEQGDSAMYLCASSLGGVEAFFGQGTRLTVV.